Presented here are 22 T cell receptor beta chains from one specimen sequenced in a study of identifying expanded T cells in peripheral blood. The repertoire was sequenced with immunoSEQ multiplex PCR; TCRdb's copy has only in-frame clones and lacks some. The repertoire holds fewer than 85,000 clones, about 89% seen once, with around 2.7% in the top ten. Sequencing was carried out using blood. The receptors were sampled from a person aged 18-69 years in good health.

The chain recombines TRBV27 with TRBJ2-3; D perhaps matches TRBD1 (5 bases). Trimming stripped 4 bases from V and 4 bases from J, with 6 bases between. CDR3 size: 12 residues. Germline V gene data show CDR1 as MNHEY and CDR2 as SMNVEV (reference sequence). The CDR3 loop is CASSSTADTQYF. CDR3 sequence (DNA): TGTGCCAGCAGTTCGACAGCAGATACGCAGTATTTT.

This chain links TRBV29-1 with TRBJ1-1, with D possibly being TRBD1 (5 bases). The CDR3 runs to 14 residues. The germline gives CDR1 SQVTM, CDR2 ANQGSEA. Between the trimmed V and J ends, which lost 6 bases and 1 base, there was a span of 15 bases. CDR3 loop: CSVLRRGPNTEAFF. In DNA form, the CDR3 reads TGCAGCGTGCTGAGGAGGGGCCCGAACACTGAAGCTTTCTTT.

CDR3 protein: CASSRDRVAYEQYF. As DNA, the CDR3 is TGTGCCAGCAGTCGGGACAGGGTCGCCTACGAGCAGTACTTC. The chain carries TRBV6-5 and TRBJ2-7, with 9 positions matching TRBD1. Per the germline V gene, CDR1 is MNHEY and CDR2 is SVGAGI. With V trimmed by 5 bases and J by 2 bases, 4 bases remained unmatched. The CDR3 consists of 14 residues.

The chain joins TRBV6-5 to TRBJ1-6; the match to TRBD1 covers 7 bases. The germline CDR1 and CDR2 sequences are MNHEY and SVGAGI. The CDR3 is made up of 15 amino acids. Trimming took 6 bases from V and 7 from J; bases not matched to a gene: 9. CDR3 DNA sequence: TGTGCCAGCAGAACCCGACAGGGCGGGAATTCACCCCTCCACTTT. This gives the protein CASRTRQGGNSPLHF.

The V call is TRBV7-2, the J call TRBJ1-6; TRBD1 might be the D (6 bases). The CDR3 is 14 amino acids. From germline, CDR1 is SGHTA and CDR2 FQGNSA. The V gene lost 5 bases and the J gene lost 6 bases, with 11 bases spanning the gap. CDR3 DNA: TGTGCCAGCAGCCGGGAGGGGGGTAATTCACCCCTCCACTTT. Protein product: CASSREGGNSPLHF.

The chain combines TRBV18 with TRBJ2-7; D possibly corresponds to TRBD1 (6 bases). This CDR3 contains 15 residues. Germline loops: CDR1 KGHSH, CDR2 LQKENI. V was clipped by 3 bases and J by 6 bases, with 18 bases between them. CDR3 sequence (DNA): TGTGCCAGCTCACCTTTCGGACAGTCCCAAGGCGAGCAGTACTTC. This gives the protein CASSPFGQSQGEQYF.

The chain couples TRBV29-1 to TRBJ1-2; weak D call: TRBD1 (5 bases). Trimming pared 4 bases from V and 4 bases from J, leaving 19 bases between. Germline CDR1 reads SQVTM; CDR2 reads ANQGSEA. The length of the CDR3 is 15 residues. The CDR3 reads CSVVPSIRDGYGYTF. CDR3 DNA sequence: TGCAGCGTTGTCCCATCCATAAGGGACGGCTATGGCTACACCTTC.

V and J are TRBV9 and TRBJ1-5, with 10 nucleotides matching TRBD1. V lost 4 bases and J lost 9; bases outside the gene matches: 10. Germline assignment: CDR1 SGDLS and CDR2 YYNGEE. The CDR3 is 15 residues long. The CDR3 DNA is TGTGCCAGCAGCCCCGGGACAGGGGATAGGGGGCCCCAGCATTTT. Residues: CASSPGTGDRGPQHF.

This chain connects TRBV19 to TRBJ1-3, with 7 bases that match TRBD1. This CDR3 comprises 14 residues. V trimming: 7 bases; J trimming: 4 bases; junction bases outside the gene matches: 7. Germline assignment: CDR1 LNHDA and CDR2 SQIVND (reference sequence). CDR3 DNA sequence: TGTGCCAGTACCTTGTGGACAGGAGGAAACACCATATATTTT. This encodes CASTLWTGGNTIYF.

The V and J genes are TRBV2 and TRBJ2-7; a weak D match, TRBD1 (5 bases). The CDR3 loop spans 12 amino acids. V shed 6 bases and J shed 1 base, with 7 bases lying between them. CDR1 is SNHLY, CDR2 FYNNEI, per germline. CDR3 DNA: TGTGCCAGCAGGGACAATTCCTACGAGCAGTACTTC. Translation gives CASRDNSYEQYF.

The rearrangement links TRBV5-4 to TRBJ2-2; D is unresolved. The CDR3 has 14 amino acids. V lost 4 bases to trimming and J lost 2 bases, with 9 bases between them. Germline CDR1 is SGHNT and CDR2 is YYREEE (reference sequence). In DNA form, the CDR3 reads TGTGCCAGCAGCCCCCGAGACAACACCGGGGAGCTGTTTTTT. As protein: CASSPRDNTGELFF.

J is TRBJ2-3 and V is TRBV21-1. TRBV21-1 is a known pseudogene. This CDR3 region has 14 residues. As DNA, the CDR3 is TGTGCCAGCAGCAAAGTAGGGTATGAAGATACGCAGTATTTT. It yields the protein CASSKVGYEDTQYF.

The chain employs TRBV5-1 and TRBJ2-7; 7 positions match TRBD1. The CDR3 is 14 residues long. CDR1 SGHRS and CDR2 YFSETQ come from the germline V gene. The V gene end was trimmed by 2 bases and the J gene end by 3 bases; junction bases not matched to a gene: 5. CDR3 DNA: TGCGCCAGCAGCTTCCGGGACAGCCTCTACGAGCAGTACTTC. This gives the protein CASSFRDSLYEQYF.

The J gene is TRBJ2-3, the V gene TRBV9; 7 bases agree with TRBD2. This CDR3 is built from 14 residues. V lost 4 bases and J lost 4; bases outside the gene matches: 6. The germline V gene has CDR1 SGDLS and CDR2 YYNGEE. DNA of the CDR3: TGTGCCAGCAGCACCTGGACTAGTCCAGATACGCAGTATTTT. As protein: CASSTWTSPDTQYF.

The CDR3 sequence is CASSSGQGRISIQYF. CDR3 nucleotide sequence: TGCGCCAGCAGCTCCGGACAGGGCAGAATTAGCATTCAGTACTTC. The chain links TRBV5-1 to TRBJ2-4; 8 bases map to TRBD1. This CDR3 has 15 residues. Germline CDR1 and CDR2: SGHRS and YFSETQ. J was trimmed by 9 bases and V by 3 bases; bases with no gene match: 11.

A single count supports this clone. The chain joins TRBV9 to TRBJ1-3, with D unclear. The V and J ends lost 7 bases and 0 bases respectively, with 14 bases between them. Germline CDR1 reads SGDLS; CDR2 reads YYNGEE. There are 15 residues in the CDR3. The CDR3 loop is CASSTDLGSGNTIYF. CDR3 nucleotide sequence: TGTGCCAGCTCAACCGATTTGGGCTCTGGAAACACCATATATTTT.

The chain uses TRBV7-8 and TRBJ1-5; the D gene is possibly TRBD1 (5 bases). Germline V gene sequence: CDR1 SGHVS, CDR2 FQNEAQ. V shed 4 bases and J shed 0 bases, with 13 bases lying between them. CDR3 length: 16 residues. The CDR3 DNA is TGTGCCAGCAGCTCGCACGACAGCTATAGCAATCAGCCCCAGCATTTT. Its protein is CASSSHDSYSNQPQHF.

The V and J genes are TRBV12-5 and TRBJ1-2, with D maybe TRBD1 (5 bases). Trimming removed 6 bases from V and 3 bases from J, with 11 bases in between. Germline V gene sequence: CDR1 LGHNT, CDR2 FRNRAP. The CDR3 consists of 13 residues. CDR3 protein: CASGPQGDYGYTF. The CDR3 nucleotides are TGTGCTAGTGGCCCCCAAGGGGACTATGGCTACACCTTC.

The chain couples TRBV18 to TRBJ2-2; 11 bases agree with TRBD1. The CDR3 is 17 residues long. J lost 6 bases, V lost 3 bases, and 9 bases had no gene match. CDR1 KGHSH and CDR2 LQKENI come from the germline V gene. The CDR3 region is CASSPRTGGVEAGELFF. The DNA of the CDR3 is TGTGCCAGCTCACCCCGGACAGGGGGCGTGGAGGCCGGGGAGCTGTTTTTT.

The rearrangement links TRBV7-2 to TRBJ2-3, with 11 bases aligning to TRBD2. Germline assignment: CDR1 SGHTA and CDR2 FQGNSA. The junction had 8 bases not matched to a gene; V was cut back by 6 bases and J by 3 bases. This CDR3 is built from 16 residues. Here the CDR3 reads CASSPRLAGGTDTQYF. The CDR3 DNA sequence: TGTGCCAGCAGTCCCCGCCTAGCGGGGGGAACAGATACGCAGTATTTT.

V gene TRBV7-6 combines with J gene TRBJ2-5; 7 nucleotides line up with TRBD1. CDR1 is SGHVS, CDR2 FNYEAQ, per germline. V trimming: 5 bases; J trimming: 5 bases; junction bases outside the gene matches: 29. The CDR3 is 21 residues long. CDR3 in DNA: TGTGCCAGCAGCCCCCCCCGACAGGGTGAGCGCCTAGTGGGGGCCGTGGAGACCCAGTACTTC. Translated, it gives CASSPPRQGERLVGAVETQYF.

V usage is TRBV7-8 and J usage is TRBJ2-3; TRBD2 aligns across 11 bases. Germline V gene sequence: CDR1 SGHVS, CDR2 FQNEAQ. The CDR3 consists of 18 residues. With V trimmed by 6 bases and J by 2 bases, 13 bases remained unmatched. CDR3 loop: CASRKTRLAGGLTDTQYF. DNA of the CDR3: TGTGCCAGCAGAAAGACGCGGCTAGCGGGGGGCCTCACAGATACGCAGTATTTT.